The 22 T cell receptor beta chains below were found in one sample sequenced in a study of blood T cells in healthy people across ages. The use of a sample-barcoded 5' primer and a J-beta primer mix characterized a second PCR of about 7 to 12 cycles. Via MiXCR, TCRdb re-called the 5' RACE reads, giving one row per CDR3 protein. Among 1.5 million to 2 million distinct CDR3 sequences listed, roughly 27% were seen once. The sample taken for sequencing was blood. These receptors were taken from a woman aged 30 to 39 in good health.

This clonotype has a handful of counts. The rearrangement uses TRBV7-9 and TRBJ2-5, with D possibly called TRBD1 or TRBD2 (5 bases each). Trimming removed 5 bases from V and 9 bases from J, with 13 bases in between. Looked up from germline, CDR1 is SEHNR and CDR2 is FQNEAQ (reference sequence). CDR3 size: 12 residues. The CDR3 region has the DNA TGTGCCAGCAGCCCAGAATTGGGGGCCCAGTACTTC. This gives the protein CASSPELGAQYF.

For this clonotype: This sequence may be a read error, since a much larger clone differs from it by one base. V is TRBV12-3 or TRBV12-4 and J is TRBJ2-6; possible D gene TRBD1, 7 bases. The CDR3 has 17 amino acids. V was trimmed by 5 bases and J by 6 bases, leaving 20 bases between them. CDR3 in DNA: TGTGCCAGCAGTCTAATACCAGGGGGGCCTGAGGCCAACGTCCTGACTTTC. Amino acid sequence: CASSLIPGGPEANVLTF.

The chain is built from TRBV7-9 and TRBJ2-1, with a possible D match to TRBD1 (5 bases). Germline V gene lookup returns CDR1 SEHNR and CDR2 FQNEAQ (reference sequence). The length of the CDR3 is 14 residues. V was pared by 3 bases and J by 8 bases, with 14 bases between. The CDR3 bases are TGTGCCAGCAGCTTCATCCAGGGTGGGGATGAGCAGTTCTTC. As protein: CASSFIQGGDEQFF.

This clonotype was observed a handful of times. Germline and junction disagree at one end, which may indicate a read error. The CDR3 DNA sequence: TGCAGTGCCTCCGGGACTAGCGAAAACAATGAGCAGTTCTTT. Protein sequence: CSASGTSENNEQFF. The chain links TRBV20-1 to TRBJ2-1; 10 bases align to TRBD2. CDR1 and CDR2 from the germline V gene are DFQATT and SNEGSKA (reference sequence). This CDR3 contains 14 residues.

Concerning this clonotype: Germline and junction disagree at one end, which may indicate a read error. This sequence joins TRBV20-1 and TRBJ1-4; D is undetermined. CDR1 DFQATT and CDR2 SNEGSKA come from the germline V gene (reference sequence). The CDR3 spans 13 residues. DNA of the CDR3: TGCAGTGCTAAGAGGCCGGCCCACGAAAAACGGTTTTTT. This translates into CSAKRPAHEKRFF.

This clonotype has a handful of counts. With a much larger clone just one base away, this may be a read error. The chain is built from TRBV29-1 and TRBJ2-7; 7 bases fit TRBD1. The germline gives CDR1 SQVTM, CDR2 ANQGSEA. The trim removed 7 bases at V and 6 bases at J, leaving 6 bases unmatched. This CDR3 region has 11 residues. In nucleotides, the CDR3 is TGCAGCGGGGGACAGACCTCCGAGCAGTACTTC. Amino acids: CSGGQTSEQYF.

The chain recombines TRBV20-1 with TRBJ2-3; 14 bases match TRBD2. V lost 1 base, J lost 6 bases, and 6 bases stayed unmatched. This CDR3 region has 16 residues. The germline V gene has CDR1 DFQATT and CDR2 SNEGSKA (reference sequence). Written as DNA, the CDR3 is TGCAGTGCTAGAGGGACTAGCGGGAGGTTTTCGGATACGCAGTATTTT. Translated, it gives CSARGTSGRFSDTQYF.

The rearrangement links TRBV7-2 to TRBJ2-3; D could derive from TRBD1 or TRBD2 (6 bases each). The ends were cut back, 3 bases at V and 2 bases at J, with 21 bases in the middle. This CDR3 is 18 amino acids long. The germline gives CDR1 SGHTA, CDR2 FQGNSA. The CDR3 bases are TGTGCCAGCAGCTTTACTACGGGGGCAGGGGCCCCCACAGATACGCAGTATTTT. Its translation is CASSFTTGAGAPTDTQYF.

There are a few counts of this clonotype. The chain joins TRBV12-3 or TRBV12-4 to TRBJ2-7, with TRBD1 matching 10 bases. Trimming cost V 7 bases and J 6 bases; bases outside gene matches: 9. This CDR3 is 14 amino acids long. The CDR3 protein is CASTSGTGAAEQYF. CDR3 nucleotides: TGTGCCAGCACCTCCGGGACAGGGGCTGCCGAGCAGTACTTC.

This clonotype was counted ten times or more. The chain is built from TRBV12-5 and TRBJ1-2; the match to TRBD1 covers 7 bases. The CDR3 spans 16 residues. Trimming took 3 bases from V and 2 from J; bases not matched to a gene: 9. CDR1 is LGHNT and CDR2 is FRNRAP in the germline V gene. This CDR3 is CASGFLPGQQNYGYTF. In DNA form, the CDR3 reads TGTGCTAGTGGTTTCTTGCCGGGACAGCAGAACTATGGCTACACCTTC.

This clonotype has at least ten counts. The chain employs TRBV10-3 and TRBJ1-5, with D uncertain. V lost 1 base to trimming and J lost 3 bases, with 4 bases between them. CDR1 and CDR2 (germline): ENHRY, SYGVKD. The CDR3 has 13 residues. The CDR3 bases are TGTGCCATCAGTGAGTGGGACAATCAGCCCCAGCATTTT. As protein: CAISEWDNQPQHF.

A word on this clonotype: One end of the junction does not line up with germline, which may come from a read error. The V gene is TRBV12-3 or TRBV12-4, the J gene TRBJ2-3; D not resolved. CDR3 length: 14 amino acids. This CDR3 is CASSSPEDTDTEYF. For the CDR3, the DNA is TGTGCCAGCAGTTCGCCAGAAGACACAGATACGGAGTATTTT.

The genes are TRBV7-2 and TRBJ2-5; 9 bases are shared with TRBD2. CDR1 and CDR2 (germline): SGHTA, FQGNSA. V was pared by 5 bases and J by 5 bases, with 9 bases of the junction left unmatched. The CDR3 runs 15 residues. CDR3 sequence reads: CASSEDSGSLETQYF. The CDR3, as DNA: TGTGCCAGCAGCGAAGATAGCGGGAGTCTTGAGACCCAGTACTTC.

This clonotype was detected many times. The rearrangement joins TRBV5-1 to TRBJ2-7; perhaps D is TRBD1 or TRBD2 (5 bases each). The CDR3 is 14 residues long. Germline CDR1 SGHRS, CDR2 YFSETQ. V lost 4 bases and J lost 4, with 15 bases in between. The CDR3 loop is CASSVGTAGYEQYF. CDR3 nucleotide sequence: TGCGCCAGCAGCGTGGGGACCGCTGGGTACGAGCAGTACTTC.

This clonotype was detected many times. The gene calls are TRBV10-3 and TRBJ2-5; 10 positions match TRBD1. Germline assignment: CDR1 ENHRY and CDR2 SYGVKD. The CDR3 extends over 14 amino acids. With V trimmed by 6 bases and J by 1 base, 2 bases remained unmatched. Here the CDR3 reads CAIRDRGTQETQYF. The CDR3 DNA follows: TGTGCCATCAGGGACAGGGGGACCCAAGAGACCCAGTACTTC.

The V and J genes are TRBV6-5 and TRBJ1-5; TRBD1 aligns across 7 bases. The CDR3 contains 15 residues. Per the germline V gene, CDR1 is MNHEY and CDR2 is SVGAGI. V lost 6 bases and J lost 1; bases outside the gene matches: 6. CDR3 amino acids: CASRATGRSNQPQHF. The CDR3, as DNA: TGTGCCAGCAGGGCGACAGGGAGGAGCAATCAGCCCCAGCATTTT.

There are many counts of this clonotype. This chain's CDR3 is CASSISGGEDEQFF. In nucleotides, the CDR3 is TGTGCCAGCAGCATTAGCGGGGGGGAGGATGAGCAGTTCTTC. The V gene is TRBV7-3, the J gene TRBJ2-1, with 11 positions matching TRBD2. The CDR3 is 14 residues long. J was trimmed by 8 bases and V by 5 bases; bases with no gene match: 5. Germline V gene lookup returns CDR1 SGHTA and CDR2 FQGTGA.

This clonotype showed up just a few times. CDR3 in DNA: TGCAGTGCTAGAGCGCTAGCGGGGGACCACAATGAGCAGTTCTTC. It translates to CSARALAGDHNEQFF. The genes are TRBV20-1 and TRBJ2-1; TRBD2 agrees at 10 bases. This CDR3 spans 15 amino acids. Germline assignment: CDR1 DFQATT and CDR2 SNEGSKA (reference sequence). V dropped 1 base and J dropped 5; count of bases not matched to a gene: 5.

The chain carries TRBV20-1 and TRBJ1-2, with D perhaps matching TRBD1 (6 bases). Trimming took off 5 bases at V and 5 bases at J, with 15 bases between the two ends. The CDR3 covers 13 residues. Looked up from germline, CDR1 is DFQATT and CDR2 is SNEGSKA (reference sequence). CDR3 in amino acids: CSARQALGYGYTF. The CDR3 DNA follows: TGCAGTGCTCGACAGGCCCTTGGGTATGGCTACACCTTC.

This clonotype was counted ten times or more. This sequence joins TRBV10-3 and TRBJ1-6; the D is unclear. The length of the CDR3 is 15 residues. V was shortened by 0 bases and J by 5 bases, with 8 bases between the two germline ends. Germline V gene lookup returns CDR1 ENHRY and CDR2 SYGVKD. The CDR3 DNA is TGTGCCATCAGTGAGTCGGGCGGAAATAATTCACCCCTCCACTTT. Its translation is CAISESGGNNSPLHF.

The table lists this clonotype with many counts. The rearrangement joins TRBV7-2 to TRBJ2-5; D is uncertain. The CDR3 sequence is 16 residues long. Germline V gene lookup returns CDR1 SGHTA and CDR2 FQGNSA. Trimming removed 5 bases at V and 5 bases at J, with 21 bases between. The CDR3 sequence is CASSPLSGLLAETQYF. The CDR3 bases are TGTGCCAGCAGCCCCCTATCCGGCCTTTTGGCGGAGACCCAGTACTTC.

This clonotype has only a few counts. The germline gene is not matched at one end of the junction; a read error may be the cause. The chain recombines TRBV5-5 with TRBJ2-4, with 12 bases identical to TRBD2. Germline values: CDR1 SGHKS, CDR2 YYEKEE (reference sequence). CDR3 length equals 18 residues. This CDR3 reads CAGSLLAGGPGVKYIQYF. The CDR3 DNA is TGTGCCGGCAGCCTACTAGCGGGAGGTCCTGGGGTCAAATACATTCAGTACTTC.